These 5 T cell receptor beta chains were sequenced from one sample in a study of CDR3 diversity in severe acne. Using its own MiXCR run on the PCR reads, TCRdb lists one record per CDR3 protein. This sample has over 85,000 distinct CDR3 sequences, with 51% found just once. Sequencing was done on a sample of blood. All receptors derive from a male donor with acne.

This clonotype was counted a single time. The junction departs from germline at one end; a sequencing error may be responsible. The V call is TRBV19, the J call TRBJ2-2; 7 nucleotides match TRBD2. The CDR3 consists of 15 residues. Germline CDR1 reads LNHDA; CDR2 reads SQIVND (reference sequence). CDR3 residues: CVSTQRDRNTGELFF. CDR3 bases: TGTGTCAGTACTCAGCGGGACCGAAACACCGGGGAGCTGTTTTTT.

This clonotype was counted a few times. The CDR3 DNA sequence: TGTGCCATCAGTGACGAGACTTTTGTAGGGCAGTACTTC. The encoded protein is CAISDETFVGQYF. The chain employs TRBV10-3 and TRBJ2-7; no reliable D call. Germline loops: CDR1 ENHRY, CDR2 SYGVKD. Trimming cost V 3 bases and J 9 bases, with 15 bases left between them. The CDR3 loop spans 13 amino acids.

The chain employs TRBV20-1 and TRBJ1-1; a weak D match, TRBD1 (5 bases). This CDR3 contains 13 residues. V dropped 2 bases and J dropped 7 bases, with 14 bases sitting between them. The germline V gene has CDR1 DFQATT and CDR2 SNEGSKA (reference sequence). CDR3 in amino acids: CSARSAGDVEAFF. The DNA of the CDR3 is TGCAGTGCTAGATCCGCCGGGGACGTTGAAGCTTTCTTT.

This clonotype was counted once. The rearrangement uses TRBV10-3 and TRBJ1-5; no firm D call. This CDR3 region has 13 residues. Germline lookup yields CDR1 ENHRY and CDR2 SYGVKD. V was trimmed by 6 bases and J by 2 bases, leaving 8 bases between them. Here the CDR3 reads CAIRGAGNQPQHF. CDR3 nucleotides: TGTGCCATCAGGGGAGCTGGCAATCAGCCCCAGCATTTT.

This clonotype was counted many times. The rearrangement links TRBV7-9 to TRBJ1-2, with a possible D match to TRBD1 (5 bases). The CDR3 has 12 amino acids. Germline V lookup: CDR1 SEHNR, CDR2 FQNEAQ (reference sequence). V lost 2 bases and J 6 bases, leaving 7 bases between the germline ends. CDR3 in amino acids: CASSLWGDGYTF. DNA for the CDR3: TGTGCCAGCAGCTTATGGGGGGATGGCTACACCTTC.